This T cell receptor (beta chain) was retrieved from a study of blood T cell repertoires in COVID-19. Looking at the study overall: The United States, Italy and Spain supplied acute and convalescent COVID-19 samples. PBMCs, B-cell-depleted T cells, or T cells were the source of the cDNA or gDNA that made up the material.

As handled by the study authors: Reference gene primer amplification in the assay estimated nucleated cell counts. TCRdb's table, derived via immunoSEQ multiplex PCR, lists solely in-frame clones and lacks some. V and J calls and clone size are as listed in that table; D and trimming were resolved from the DNA. The repertoire includes 50,000 to 70,000 clones, roughly nine tenths of them detected once, and 7% to 10% sits in the top ten. Sequenced: peripheral blood. This receptor was taken from a woman in her sixties or seventies with active COVID-19.

The DNA of the CDR3 is TGTGCCAGCAGCTTAGCTCCCGGGGGGCTTGGCTATGGCTACACCTTC. Translating gives CASSLAPGGLGYGYTF. The chain recombines TRBV7-2 with TRBJ1-2; weak D call: TRBD1 (6 bases). Germline lookup yields CDR1 SGHTA and CDR2 FQGNSA. Trimming shortened V by 0 bases and J by 4 bases, and 15 bases separated the two germline ends. This CDR3 is 16 amino acids long.